This entry describes one TCR beta chain. This CDR3 fails to terminate in the conserved phenylalanine or tryptophan, so it likely reflects a read error. The DNA is omitted, as the CDR3 cannot be located on it reliably, and the CDR3 follows TCRdb's listing. The data belong to a study of HIV-infected patients and healthy controls. 450 to 600 ng RNA was reverse transcribed with alpha and beta constant-region primers. Alpha and beta chain libraries were made separately by chain-specific third strand synthesis with multiplexing indices. Via MiXCR, TCRdb re-called the 5' RACE reads, giving one row per CDR3 protein. The sample records about 24,000 distinct CDR3 sequences, under 9% being singletons. All unsorted peripheral T cells were captured because whole blood was used without fractionation. The specimen was blood. The TCR was taken from an adult in good health.

The CDR3 here is CASSAYSGGAGDTQDG. J is TRBJ2-3 and V is TRBV6-1; the table calls TRBD2, which could not be checked here. From germline, CDR1 is MNHNS and CDR2 SASEGT. The CDR3 is 16 residues long, ends included.